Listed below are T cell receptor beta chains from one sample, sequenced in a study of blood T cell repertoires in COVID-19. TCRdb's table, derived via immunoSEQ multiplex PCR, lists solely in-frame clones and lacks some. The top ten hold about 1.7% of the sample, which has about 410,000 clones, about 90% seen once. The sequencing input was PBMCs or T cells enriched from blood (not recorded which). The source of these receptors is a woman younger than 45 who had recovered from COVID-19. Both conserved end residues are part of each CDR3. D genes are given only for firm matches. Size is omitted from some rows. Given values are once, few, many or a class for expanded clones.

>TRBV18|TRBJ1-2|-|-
TGTGCCAGCCTACAGGGCTCTAACTATGGCTACACCTTC
CASLQGSNYGYTF
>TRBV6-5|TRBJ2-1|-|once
TGTGCCACCACAGAAGGGGGGGCGGATCGCAATGAGCAGTTCTTC
CATTEGGADRNEQFF
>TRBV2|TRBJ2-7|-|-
TGTGCCAGCAGCAAGACTAGGTCCCTCTCCGAGCAGTACTTC
CASSKTRSLSEQYF
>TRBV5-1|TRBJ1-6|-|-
TGCGCCAGCAGCTTGGGGGTGTTACGGAGCTCCTATAATTCACCCCTCCACTTT
CASSLGVLRSSYNSPLHF
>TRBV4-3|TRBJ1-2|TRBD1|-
TGCGCCAGCAGCCAAGCGCGCGACAGGGGGACGGGTGGCTACACCTTC
CASSQARDRGTGGYTF
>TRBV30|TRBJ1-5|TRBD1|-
TGTGCCTGGAGCGGACAGGGGACTCAGCCCCAGCATTTT
CAWSGQGTQPQHF
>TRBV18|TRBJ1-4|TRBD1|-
TGTGCCAGCTCACACGACAGGGGTAATGAAAAACTGTTTTTT
CASSHDRGNEKLFF
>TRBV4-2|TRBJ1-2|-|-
TGTGCCAGCAGCCAAGTAGAAGAGGGTCGCGGCTACACCTTC
CASSQVEEGRGYTF
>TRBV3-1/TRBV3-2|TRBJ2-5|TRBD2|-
TGTGCCAGCAGCCCCATTATAGCGGGAGGATCGGAGGAGACCCAGTACTTC
CASSPIIAGGSEETQYF
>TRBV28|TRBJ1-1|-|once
TGTGCCAGCAGTTTATCCCCCCAGGGGCGGGACACTGAAGCTTTCTTT
CASSLSPQGRDTEAFF
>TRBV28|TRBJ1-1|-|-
TGTGCCAGCAGTTTCCCCGCGCGACAGTTGAACACTGAAGCTTTCTTT
CASSFPARQLNTEAFF
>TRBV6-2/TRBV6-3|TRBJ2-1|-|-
TGTGCCAGCAGTTACTTCTCCCCAGAGGGGGATGAGCAGTTCTTC
CASSYFSPEGDEQFF
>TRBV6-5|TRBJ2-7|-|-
TGTGCCACCCGGGGGAGTCTCTCCTACGAGCAGTACTTC
CATRGSLSYEQYF
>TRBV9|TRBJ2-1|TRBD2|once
TGTGCCAGCACCACTAGCGGGAGTGGCTATGAGCAGTTCTTC
CASTTSGSGYEQFF